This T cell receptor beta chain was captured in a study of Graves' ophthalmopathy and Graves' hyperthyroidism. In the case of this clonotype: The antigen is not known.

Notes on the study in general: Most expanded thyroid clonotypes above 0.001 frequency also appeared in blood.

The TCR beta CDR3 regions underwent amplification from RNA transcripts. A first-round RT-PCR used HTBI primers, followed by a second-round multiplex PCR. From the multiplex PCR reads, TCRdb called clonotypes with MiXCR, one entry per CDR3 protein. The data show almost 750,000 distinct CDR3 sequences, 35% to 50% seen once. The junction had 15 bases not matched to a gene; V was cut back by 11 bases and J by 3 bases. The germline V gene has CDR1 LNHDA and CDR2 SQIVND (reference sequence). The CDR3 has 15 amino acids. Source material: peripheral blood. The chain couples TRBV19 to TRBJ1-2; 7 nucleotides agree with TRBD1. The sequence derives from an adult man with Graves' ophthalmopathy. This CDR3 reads CAWSPLDRRDYGYTF. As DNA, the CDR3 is TGTGCCTGGAGTCCCCTGGACAGGAGAGACTATGGCTACACCTTC.